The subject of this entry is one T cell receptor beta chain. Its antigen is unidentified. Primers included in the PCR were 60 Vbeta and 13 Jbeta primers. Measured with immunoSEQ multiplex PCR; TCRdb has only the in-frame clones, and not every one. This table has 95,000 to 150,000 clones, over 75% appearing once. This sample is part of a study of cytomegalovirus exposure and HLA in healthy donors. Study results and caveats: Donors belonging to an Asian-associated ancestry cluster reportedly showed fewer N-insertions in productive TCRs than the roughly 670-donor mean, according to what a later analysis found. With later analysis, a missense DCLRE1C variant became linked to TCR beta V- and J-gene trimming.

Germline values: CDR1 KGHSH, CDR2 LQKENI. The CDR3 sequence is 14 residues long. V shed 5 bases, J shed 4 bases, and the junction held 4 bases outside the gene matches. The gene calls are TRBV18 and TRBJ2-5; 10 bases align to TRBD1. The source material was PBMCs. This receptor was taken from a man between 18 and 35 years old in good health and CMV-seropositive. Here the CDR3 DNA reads TGTGCCAGCTCATCTCGACAGGGGGCAGAGACCCAGTACTTC. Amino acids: CASSSRQGAETQYF.